The clone carrying this T cell receptor beta chain was observed at least ten times. Its antigen is unidentified. In germline, CDR1 is MNHEY, CDR2 SVGEGT. V lost 4 bases and J lost 7, with 22 bases in between. This CDR3 is 16 amino acids long. This sample stems from a study of regulatory T cells in long-lasting Graves disease. The authors built TCR beta libraries using iRepertoire HTBI primers and Arm-PCR of CDR3 regions. TCRdb re-called the multiplex PCR reads with MiXCR, one entry per CDR3 protein. This table holds some 300,000 distinct CDR3 sequences, around 21% found once. Findings and caveats of the study: Persistent Graves' patients had lower TCR diversity than newly diagnosed ones.

Described time point: persistent/refractory GD, antithyroid drugs over 5 years with positive TRAb. PBMC-extracted RNA yielded the TCR library. This receptor was identified in a female donor with Graves disease. The starting material was peripheral blood mononuclear cells (PBMCs), obtained when the disease was refractory, from a patient treated with antithyroid drugs. The V and J genes are TRBV6-2 or TRBV6-3 and TRBJ1-1; TRBD1 might be the D (6 bases). CDR3 in amino acids: CASSSHRAGHPFEAFF. The CDR3 DNA reads as TGTGCCAGCAGTTCTCACCGCGCGGGACATCCATTTGAAGCTTTCTTT.